These T cell receptor beta chains were read from a single sample in a study of OX40 agonist ivuxolimab in advanced cancers. Clones were read by immunoSEQ multiplex PCR, and TCRdb kept only the in-frame ones, dropping some. The sample contains 80,000 to 95,000 clones, 70% to 90% of which appear only once. Sequencing was performed on CD4+ or CD8+ T cells sorted from blood, taken in a trial of the OX40 agonist ivuxolimab. The source of these receptors is an adult with an advanced solid tumor such as melanoma, head and neck, liver or kidney cancer. Each CDR3 is given with its conserved first and last residue. The D gene is left open where the match is weak. Only some rows state a clone size, as once, few, many or a class for expanded clones.

clone_size: -; d_call: -; cdr3_length: 13; v_call: TRBV2; j_call: TRBJ1-3; cdr3_aa: CASGTGSGNTIYF; cdr3_nt: TGTGCCAGCGGTACGGGATCTGGAAACACCATATATTTT
clone_size: -; d_call: TRBD2; cdr3_length: 13; v_call: TRBV5-1; j_call: TRBJ2-1; cdr3_aa: CASSLRLASDQFF; cdr3_nt: TGCGCCAGCAGCTTGCGACTAGCTAGCGACCAGTTCTTC
clone_size: -; d_call: -; cdr3_length: 15; v_call: TRBV7-7; j_call: TRBJ2-5; cdr3_aa: CASSLEPTATETQYF; cdr3_nt: TGTGCTAGCAGCTTAGAGCCGACCGCCACAGAGACCCAGTACTTC
clone_size: -; d_call: -; cdr3_length: 13; v_call: TRBV7-6; j_call: TRBJ2-5; cdr3_aa: CASSLTGVETQYF; cdr3_nt: TGTGCCAGCAGCTTAACGGGAGTAGAGACCCAGTACTTC
clone_size: once; d_call: TRBD2; cdr3_length: 15; v_call: TRBV5-4; j_call: TRBJ2-7; cdr3_aa: CASSLGTSGSYEQYF; cdr3_nt: TGTGCCAGCAGCTTGGGGACTAGCGGTTCCTACGAGCAGTACTTC
clone_size: -; d_call: -; cdr3_length: 15; v_call: TRBV2; j_call: TRBJ2-3; cdr3_aa: CASSEARDIPDTQYF; cdr3_nt: TGTGCCAGCAGTGAAGCGAGGGACATCCCAGATACGCAGTATTTT
clone_size: once; d_call: TRBD2; cdr3_length: 15; v_call: TRBV7-9; j_call: TRBJ2-1; cdr3_aa: CASSLVAGVYNEQFF; cdr3_nt: TGTGCCAGCAGCTTAGTAGCGGGAGTATACAATGAGCAGTTCTTC
clone_size: once; d_call: -; cdr3_length: 17; v_call: TRBV4-2; j_call: TRBJ2-5; cdr3_aa: CASSQDFDQGLKETQYF; cdr3_nt: TGTGCCAGCAGCCAAGATTTCGATCAGGGACTCAAGGAGACCCAGTACTTC
clone_size: -; d_call: TRBD1; cdr3_length: 15; v_call: TRBV6-5; j_call: TRBJ1-2; cdr3_aa: CASSRRTGVNYGYTF; cdr3_nt: TGTGCCAGCAGTCGGCGGACAGGCGTCAACTATGGCTACACCTTC
clone_size: -; d_call: -; cdr3_length: 15; v_call: TRBV28; j_call: TRBJ1-2; cdr3_aa: CASFSPPDFNYGYTF; cdr3_nt: TGTGCCAGCTTCTCCCCCCCGGACTTTAACTATGGCTACACCTTC
clone_size: -; d_call: TRBD1; cdr3_length: 13; v_call: TRBV29-1; j_call: TRBJ2-2; cdr3_aa: CSVGQGDAGELFF; cdr3_nt: TGCAGCGTTGGACAGGGGGACGCCGGGGAGCTGTTTTTT
clone_size: -; d_call: -; cdr3_length: 15; v_call: TRBV6-6; j_call: TRBJ2-5; cdr3_aa: CASTDSGQSQETQYF; cdr3_nt: TGTGCCAGCACCGACTCCGGACAGAGCCAAGAGACCCAGTACTTC
clone_size: once; d_call: TRBD1; cdr3_length: 16; v_call: TRBV10-1; j_call: TRBJ2-2; cdr3_aa: CASSDPGQGNTGELFF; cdr3_nt: TGCGCCAGCAGTGATCCGGGACAGGGGAACACCGGGGAGCTGTTTTTT
clone_size: few; d_call: TRBD1; cdr3_length: 13; v_call: TRBV30; j_call: TRBJ1-2; cdr3_aa: CAGQGASNYGYTF; cdr3_nt: TGTGCCGGACAGGGGGCCTCTAACTATGGCTACACCTTC
clone_size: -; d_call: TRBD2; cdr3_length: 16; v_call: TRBV25-1; j_call: TRBJ2-2; cdr3_aa: CASSERLASDTGELFF; cdr3_nt: TGTGCCAGCAGTGAAAGACTAGCGTCGGACACCGGGGAGCTGTTTTTT
clone_size: -; d_call: -; cdr3_length: 13; v_call: TRBV19; j_call: TRBJ1-1; cdr3_aa: CASSRQVDTEAFF; cdr3_nt: TGTGCCAGTAGTCGCCAAGTTGACACTGAAGCTTTCTTT
clone_size: -; d_call: -; cdr3_length: 14; v_call: TRBV28; j_call: TRBJ1-1; cdr3_aa: CASSEAPTGTEAFF; cdr3_nt: TGTGCCAGCAGTGAGGCCCCGACTGGGACTGAAGCTTTCTTT
clone_size: once; d_call: -; cdr3_length: 16; v_call: TRBV11-3; j_call: TRBJ2-1; cdr3_aa: CASSLGSLGTYNEQFF; cdr3_nt: TGTGCCAGCAGCTTAGGGTCACTAGGGACCTACAATGAGCAGTTCTTC
clone_size: -; d_call: -; cdr3_length: 19; v_call: TRBV21-1; j_call: TRBJ2-4; cdr3_aa: CRNGGVTGRQTLAKNIQYF; cdr3_nt: TGCCGCAACGGGGGTGTGACAGGCCGACAAACTCTAGCCAAAAACATTCAGTACTTC
clone_size: once; d_call: -; cdr3_length: 14; v_call: TRBV6-1; j_call: TRBJ2-3; cdr3_aa: CASSERGGTDTQYF; cdr3_nt: TGTGCCAGCAGTGAACGCGGGGGCACAGATACGCAGTATTTT
clone_size: -; d_call: TRBD2; cdr3_length: 15; v_call: TRBV7-9; j_call: TRBJ2-1; cdr3_aa: CASSITSGGYNEQFF; cdr3_nt: TGTGCCAGCAGCATCACTAGCGGGGGTTACAATGAGCAGTTCTTC